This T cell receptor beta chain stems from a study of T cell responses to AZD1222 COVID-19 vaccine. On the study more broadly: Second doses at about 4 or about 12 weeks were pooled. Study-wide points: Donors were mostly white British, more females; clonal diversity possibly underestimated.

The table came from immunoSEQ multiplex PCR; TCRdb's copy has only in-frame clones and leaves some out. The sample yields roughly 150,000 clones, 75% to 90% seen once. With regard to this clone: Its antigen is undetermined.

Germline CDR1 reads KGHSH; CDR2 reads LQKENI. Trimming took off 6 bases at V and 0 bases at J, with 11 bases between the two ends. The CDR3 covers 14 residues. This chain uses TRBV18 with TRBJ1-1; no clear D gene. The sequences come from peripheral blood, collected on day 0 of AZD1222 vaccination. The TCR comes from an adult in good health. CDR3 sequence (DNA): TGTGCCAGCTCCCCCAGAGAGATGAACACTGAAGCTTTCTTT. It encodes CASSPREMNTEAFF. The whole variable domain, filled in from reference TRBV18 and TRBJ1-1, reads NAGVMQNPRHLVRRRGQEARLRCSPMKGHSHVYWYRQLPEEGLKFMVYLQKENIIDESGMPKERFSAEFPKEGPSILRIQQVVRGDSAAYFCASSPREMNTEAFFGQGTRLTVV.